The following is a TCR beta chain sequence with its context. What it recognizes is unknown. The PCR employed 60 Vbeta primers together with 13 Jbeta primers. Assay: immunoSEQ multiplex PCR; the TCRdb copy retains only in-frame clones and omits some. The table has approximately 110,000 clones, about 64% seen once; the top ten hold almost 8.5%. This sample is drawn from a study of cytomegalovirus exposure and HLA in healthy donors. General study points: When presence/absence was analysed, sequencing depth was taken to be roughly uniform across donors.

The V end was cut by 1 base, the J end by 0 bases, with 6 bases between. The CDR3 consists of 14 residues. Germline values: CDR1 MGHRA, CDR2 YSYEKL. What was sequenced was PBMCs. This sequence joins TRBV4-1 and TRBJ1-1; no definite D call. This sequence originates from a man younger than 30 in good health and CMV-seropositive. The CDR3 nucleotides are TGCGCCAGCAGCCAAGTTAGTCTGAACACTGAAGCTTTCTTT. Translating it yields CASSQVSLNTEAFF.